Shown below are 15 T cell receptor beta chains from a single sample sequenced in a study of Graves' ophthalmopathy and Graves' hyperthyroidism. Researchers took RNA transcripts and amplified TCR beta CDR3 regions from them. First-round RT-PCR relied on HTBI primers, and a second-round multiplex PCR came next. Each CDR3 protein is one row after TCRdb ran MiXCR on the multiplex PCR reads. The data contain 600,000 to 950,000 distinct CDR3 sequences, approximately 40% of them singletons. Input material: peripheral blood. Every receptor here comes from an adult man with Graves' ophthalmopathy.

The gene calls are TRBV20-1 and TRBJ2-2; 9 nucleotides agree with TRBD2. V lost 3 bases, J lost 7 bases, and 6 bases stayed unmatched. CDR3 length: 14 residues. Germline CDR1 is DFQATT and CDR2 is SNEGSKA (reference sequence). The CDR3 DNA reads as TGCAGTGCTAGTCCCGGGACTAGCTACGGGGAGCTGTTTTTT. This translates into CSASPGTSYGELFF.

There are many counts of this clonotype. CDR3 nucleotides: TGTGCCAGCAGCTTAGTTTTGGACTTCTCTGGAAACACCATATATTTT. Its translation: CASSLVLDFSGNTIYF. V and J are TRBV7-9 and TRBJ1-3; D not resolved. Per germline, CDR1 SEHNR and CDR2 FQNEAQ (reference sequence). The V end lost 1 base, the J end lost 0 bases, and 10 bases lay between the germline ends. This CDR3 is 16 amino acids long. The full variable domain, in which reference TRBV7-9 and TRBJ1-3 provide the parts outside the CDR3, is DTGVSQNPRHKITKRGQNVTFRCDPISEHNRLYWYRQTLGQGPEFLTYFQNEAQLEKSRLLSDRFSAERPKGSFSTLEIQRTEQGDSAMYLCASSLVLDFSGNTIYFGEGSWLTVV.

V usage is TRBV29-1 and J usage is TRBJ2-5; 8 nucleotides match TRBD1. V was pared by 5 bases and J by 4 bases, with 3 bases of the junction left unmatched. The CDR3 length is 12 residues. CDR1 SQVTM and CDR2 ANQGSEA come from the germline V gene. DNA of the CDR3: TGCAGCGTTTACGACAGGGGAGAGACCCAGTACTTC. The encoded protein is CSVYDRGETQYF.

This clonotype occurred a few times. V is TRBV5-1 and J is TRBJ2-7, with TRBD1 matching 11 bases. The germline CDR1 and CDR2 sequences are SGHRS and YFSETQ. Trimming took 4 bases from V and 0 from J; bases not matched to a gene: 3. The CDR3 is 15 residues long. CDR3 loop: CASSTGTGGSYEQYF. Here the CDR3 DNA reads TGCGCCAGCAGCACGGGGACAGGGGGCTCCTACGAGCAGTACTTC.

V and J are TRBV20-1 and TRBJ1-5, with TRBD1 identical over 11 bases. Germline V gives CDR1 DFQATT, CDR2 SNEGSKA (reference sequence). CDR3 length: 15 amino acids. With V trimmed by 5 bases and J by 6 bases, 9 bases remained unmatched. The CDR3: CSARRTGGASQPQHF. The CDR3, as DNA: TGCAGTGCTCGGCGGACAGGGGGCGCGTCTCAGCCCCAGCATTTT.

The CDR3 region has the DNA TGTGCCAGCAGCCCCAATTGGGGGACTGGAAACACCATATATTTT. It translates to CASSPNWGTGNTIYF. The gene calls are TRBV5-6 and TRBJ1-3; D possibly corresponds to TRBD1 (5 bases). CDR1 is SGHDT and CDR2 is YYEEEE in the germline V gene. Deletions cut 4 bases from V and 2 bases from J, with 13 bases between. This CDR3 has 15 residues.

The rearrangement joins TRBV11-2 to TRBJ1-5, with a weak D call TRBD1 (6 bases). CDR3 length equals 15 residues. V lost 1 base and J lost 6, with 13 bases in between. Germline CDR1 is SGHAT and CDR2 is FQNNGV. This CDR3 is CASSLVTGFGQPQHF. For the CDR3, the DNA is TGTGCCAGCAGCTTAGTCACAGGGTTTGGTCAGCCCCAGCATTTT.

CDR3 DNA sequence: TGCAGTGCTAGACTGGATCTAGCGGGGGGTTACGAGCAGTACTTC. Its protein is CSARLDLAGGYEQYF. The V and J genes are TRBV20-1 and TRBJ2-7; 11 bases are a match to TRBD2. V lost 2 bases to trimming and J lost 4 bases; unmatched junction nucleotides: 7. The CDR3 runs to 15 residues. Germline V CDR1 and CDR2: DFQATT, SNEGSKA (reference sequence).

This clonotype has a handful of counts. The genes are TRBV4-3 and TRBJ1-5, with 7 bases lining up with TRBD1. This CDR3 spans 16 amino acids. J was trimmed by 3 bases and V by 2 bases; bases with no gene match: 7. Germline CDR1 and CDR2: LGHNA and YSLEER. CDR3 nucleotides: TGCGCCAGCAGCCAAACAGGGGACCCTTCCAATCAGCCCCAGCATTTT. Its translation is CASSQTGDPSNQPQHF.

This clonotype was seen many times. The CDR3 protein is CASSSGGYNSPLHF. CDR3 coding DNA: TGTGCCAGCAGCTCCGGGGGCTATAATTCACCCCTCCACTTT. This chain connects TRBV7-6 to TRBJ1-6, with D tentatively TRBD1 (5 bases). Per the germline V gene, CDR1 is SGHVS and CDR2 is FNYEAQ. The CDR3 is 14 amino acids. The germline V and J ends were trimmed by 4 bases and 3 bases, with 7 bases remaining between them.

This clonotype was picked up a small number of times. The V call is TRBV3-1, the J call TRBJ1-1; D unresolved. CDR1 LGHDT and CDR2 YNNKEL come from the germline V gene (reference sequence). V was clipped by 6 bases and J by 5 bases, with 13 bases between them. The CDR3 is 13 residues long. Written as DNA, the CDR3 is TGTGCCAGCAGGGCAGTGGGTGAGACTGAAGCTTTCTTT. It is translated as CASRAVGETEAFF.

The chain is built from TRBV20-1 and TRBJ2-2; D assignment may be TRBD1 or TRBD2 (6 bases each). The CDR3 totals 15 residues. Per germline, CDR1 DFQATT and CDR2 SNEGSKA (reference sequence). V was pared by 0 bases and J by 4 bases, with 12 bases between. This CDR3 is CSAREPRGRTGELFF. The CDR3 region has the DNA TGCAGTGCTAGAGAGCCCCGGGGGCGCACCGGGGAGCTGTTTTTT.

V is TRBV19 and J is TRBJ1-1; D gene ambiguous. The ends were cut back, 3 bases at V and 3 bases at J, with 8 bases in the middle. Germline V gene data show CDR1 as LNHDA and CDR2 as SQIVND (reference sequence). CDR3 size: 13 residues. As DNA, the CDR3 is TGTGCCAGTAGTATGCGGCGGGACACTGAAGCTTTCTTT. Protein product: CASSMRRDTEAFF.

This chain connects TRBV5-6 to TRBJ2-2; tentatively, D is TRBD2 (6 bases). V was clipped by 1 base and J by 5 bases, with 15 bases between them. The CDR3 covers 16 residues. Germline V gene data show CDR1 as SGHDT and CDR2 as YYEEEE. The DNA of the CDR3 is TGTGCCAGCAGCTTGCCGCCCGGGAGATCAACCGGGGAGCTGTTTTTT. Translated: CASSLPPGRSTGELFF.

This chain links TRBV7-2 with TRBJ1-4; D not certain. CDR3 length: 16 amino acids. Trimming pared 5 bases from V and 5 bases from J, leaving 18 bases between. CDR1 is SGHTA and CDR2 is FQGNSA in the germline V gene. CDR3 DNA: TGTGCCAGCAGCCCGAGCGGGGTCCCGGGGAATGAAAAACTGTTTTTT. It specifies CASSPSGVPGNEKLFF.